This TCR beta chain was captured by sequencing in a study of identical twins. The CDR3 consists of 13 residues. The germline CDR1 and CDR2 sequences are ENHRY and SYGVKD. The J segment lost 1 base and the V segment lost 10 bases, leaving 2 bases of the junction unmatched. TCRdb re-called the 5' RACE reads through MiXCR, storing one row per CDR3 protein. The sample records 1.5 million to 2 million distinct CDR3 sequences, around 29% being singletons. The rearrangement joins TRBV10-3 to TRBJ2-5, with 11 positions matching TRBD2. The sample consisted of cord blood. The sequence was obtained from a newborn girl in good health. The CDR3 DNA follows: TGTGCCAATAGCGGGGGGGCCCAAGAGACCCAGTACTTC. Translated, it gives CANSGGAQETQYF.